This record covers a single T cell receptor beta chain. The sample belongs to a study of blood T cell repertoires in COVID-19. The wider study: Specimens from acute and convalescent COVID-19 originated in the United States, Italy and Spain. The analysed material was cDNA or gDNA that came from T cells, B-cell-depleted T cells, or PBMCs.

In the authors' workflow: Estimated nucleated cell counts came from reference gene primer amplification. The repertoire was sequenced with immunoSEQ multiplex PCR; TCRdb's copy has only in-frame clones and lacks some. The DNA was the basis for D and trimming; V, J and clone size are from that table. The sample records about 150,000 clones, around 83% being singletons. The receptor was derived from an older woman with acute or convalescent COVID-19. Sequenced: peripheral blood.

In DNA form, the CDR3 reads TGTGCCAGCAGCTTCGCGGGGCTCGGGTATGGCTACACCTTC. Translation: CASSFAGLGYGYTF. This chain joins TRBV7-2 and TRBJ1-2, with a weak D call TRBD1 (5 bases). Trimming took off 3 bases at V and 5 bases at J, with 13 bases between the two ends. There are 14 residues in the CDR3. Germline V gene data show CDR1 as SGHTA and CDR2 as FQGNSA.